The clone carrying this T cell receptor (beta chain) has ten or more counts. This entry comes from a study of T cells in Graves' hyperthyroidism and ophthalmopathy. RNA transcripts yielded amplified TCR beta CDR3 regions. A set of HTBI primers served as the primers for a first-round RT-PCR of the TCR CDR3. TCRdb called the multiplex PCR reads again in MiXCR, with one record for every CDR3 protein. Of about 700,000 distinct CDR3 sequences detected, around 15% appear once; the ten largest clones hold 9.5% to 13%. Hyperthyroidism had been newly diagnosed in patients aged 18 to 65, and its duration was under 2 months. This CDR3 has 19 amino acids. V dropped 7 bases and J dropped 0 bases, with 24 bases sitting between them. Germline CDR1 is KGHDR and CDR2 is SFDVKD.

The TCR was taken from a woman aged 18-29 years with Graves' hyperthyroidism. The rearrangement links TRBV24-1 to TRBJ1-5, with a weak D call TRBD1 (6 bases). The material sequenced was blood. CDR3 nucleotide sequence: TGTGCCACCAGCCCCGGGAGGGGGGCCCGAACTTATAGCAATCAGCCCCAGCATTTT. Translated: CATSPGRGARTYSNQPQHF.